One sample yielded the 26 T cell receptor beta chains listed below, sequenced in a study of CD8+CD57+ T cells in acquired aplastic anemia. Genomic DNA, serving as template, underwent TCR beta VDJ and CDR3 profiling. MiXCR was run by TCRdb on the reads, yielding one entry per CDR3 protein. The top ten clones hold roughly 44% of a sample with around 170,000 distinct CDR3 sequences, around 60% of them seen once. The source material was sorted CD4+, CD8+, or CD8+CD57+ T cells (not recorded which) from PBMCs. The receptors come from a human donor in good health.

This chain uses TRBV2 with TRBJ2-1; D gene ambiguous. There are 15 residues in the CDR3. CDR1 is SNHLY and CDR2 is FYNNEI in the germline V gene. The ends were cut back, 4 bases at V and 4 bases at J, with 14 bases in the middle. DNA for the CDR3: TGTGCCAGCAGTGCACGTGGCCAGCTTTACAATGAGCAGTTCTTC. This sequence encodes CASSARGQLYNEQFF.

This chain links TRBV20-1 with TRBJ1-6; 8 bases match TRBD1. The CDR3 has 14 amino acids. The germline V gene has CDR1 DFQATT and CDR2 SNEGSKA (reference sequence). V was pared by 1 base and J by 8 bases, with 4 bases of the junction left unmatched. The CDR3: CSARGGQVDSPLHF. The CDR3 DNA reads TGCAGTGCTAGAGGGGGACAGGTCGATTCACCCCTCCACTTT.

V is TRBV6-5 and J is TRBJ1-3; D uncertain. V dropped 7 bases and J dropped 3 bases, with 7 bases sitting between them. Germline values: CDR1 MNHEY, CDR2 SVGAGI. There are 12 residues in the CDR3. As DNA, the CDR3 is TGTGCCAGCACGTCACGTGGAAACACCATATATTTT. The encoded protein is CASTSRGNTIYF.

In regard to this clonotype: The germline gene is not matched at one end of the junction; a read error may be the cause. The V gene is TRBV6-4, the J gene TRBJ2-5; 7 bases map to TRBD1. Germline V gene sequence: CDR1 MRHNA, CDR2 SNTAGT. This CDR3 has 13 residues. CDR3 sequence reads: CASSWGQMGPRHF. The CDR3 DNA follows: TGTGCCAGCAGTTGGGGACAGATGGGACCCCGCCACTTC.

The chain joins TRBV2 to TRBJ2-2; a possible D gene is TRBD1 (7 bases). This CDR3 has 14 residues. Germline V gene sequence: CDR1 SNHLY, CDR2 FYNNEI. V lost 7 bases and J lost 2, with 11 bases in between. The CDR3 protein is CASTGGTNTGELFF. CDR3 nucleotide sequence: TGTGCCAGCACAGGGGGGACTAACACCGGGGAGCTGTTTTTT.

The chain combines TRBV7-9 with TRBJ1-6; D might be TRBD1 (5 bases). This CDR3 contains 15 residues. From germline, CDR1 is SEHNR and CDR2 FQNEAQ (reference sequence). Trimming cost V 2 bases and J 7 bases, with 12 bases left between them. The CDR3 region is CASSLLETANSPLHF. The CDR3 DNA sequence: TGTGCCAGCAGCTTACTGGAGACAGCAAATTCACCCCTCCACTTT.

This chain connects TRBV24-1 to TRBJ1-5, with 8 bases lining up with TRBD1. Germline assignment: CDR1 KGHDR and CDR2 SFDVKD. Trimming at V came to 6 bases and at J to 6 bases, leaving 6 bases not matched to a gene. The CDR3 loop spans 14 amino acids. The CDR3 spells CATSLAGGPQPQHF. The CDR3 DNA follows: TGTGCCACCAGTTTGGCAGGGGGCCCTCAGCCCCAGCATTTT.

Many counts were recorded for this clonotype. The V call is TRBV2, the J call TRBJ2-7; D tentatively fits TRBD1 or TRBD2 (7 bases each). V was pared by 8 bases and J by 3 bases, with 17 bases between. CDR1 is SNHLY and CDR2 is FYNNEI in the germline V gene. The CDR3 sequence is 14 residues long. The CDR3 protein is CASLRGGPNYEQYF. The CDR3 DNA reads TGTGCCAGCCTCAGGGGGGGGCCCAACTACGAGCAGTACTTC.

This clonotype has just a few counts. The rearrangement joins TRBV20-1 to TRBJ2-5; 8 bases are a match to TRBD2. With V trimmed by 6 bases and J by 4 bases, 10 bases remained unmatched. Germline V gives CDR1 DFQATT, CDR2 SNEGSKA (reference sequence). The CDR3 is 14 amino acids. This CDR3 is CSATPGRVGETQYF. CDR3 nucleotides: TGCAGTGCAACGCCCGGGAGGGTTGGAGAGACCCAGTACTTC.

V gene TRBV2 combines with J gene TRBJ2-4; D gene unclear. CDR1 is SNHLY, CDR2 FYNNEI, per germline. This CDR3 is 16 amino acids long. Trimming took 7 bases from V and 0 from J, leaving 16 bases between them. The CDR3 sequence: CASIPGKGLAKNIQYF. The CDR3 DNA sequence: TGTGCCAGCATCCCAGGAAAGGGATTAGCCAAAAACATTCAGTACTTC.

This clonotype was seen many times. This chain uses TRBV11-3 with TRBJ1-6, with 8 bases lining up with TRBD1. Germline lookup yields CDR1 SGHNT and CDR2 YENEEA. After removal of 1 base from V and 1 base from J, the junction contained 6 bases not matched to a gene. CDR3 length: 18 amino acids. The CDR3, as DNA: TGTGCCAGCAGCTTAGCCGCCGGGACAGGATCCTATAATTCACCCCTCCACTTT. Its translation: CASSLAAGTGSYNSPLHF.

This rearrangement joins TRBV5-6 to TRBJ2-7; D gene unclear. CDR1 is SGHDT and CDR2 is YYEEEE in the germline V gene. The CDR3 sequence is 15 residues long. Between the trimmed V and J ends, which lost 0 bases and 3 bases, there was a span of 13 bases. The CDR3, as DNA: TGTGCCAGCAGCTTGGCGATAGGCAAAGACTACGAGCAGTACTTC. This encodes CASSLAIGKDYEQYF.

The V call is TRBV12-3 or TRBV12-4, the J call TRBJ1-3; no clear D gene. CDR3 length: 14 residues. Trimming shortened V by 4 bases and J by 2 bases, and 9 bases separated the two germline ends. The CDR3: CASSSPRAGNTIYF. The CDR3 DNA is TGTGCCAGCAGTTCGCCTCGGGCTGGAAACACCATATATTTT.

This chain links TRBV20-1 with TRBJ2-3, with unresolved D. Per germline, CDR1 DFQATT and CDR2 SNEGSKA (reference sequence). The germline V and J ends were trimmed by 5 bases and 1 base, with 10 bases remaining between them. This CDR3 contains 13 residues. The CDR3 is CSALETRTDTQYF. DNA for the CDR3: TGCAGTGCTCTCGAAACTCGCACAGATACGCAGTATTTT.

CDR3 sequence: CASSSTGYRNNEQFF. The CDR3 DNA is TGTGCCAGCAGCTCGACAGGGTATAGGAACAATGAGCAGTTCTTC. The V call is TRBV7-9, the J call TRBJ2-1, with TRBD1 matching over 7 bases. This CDR3 is 15 amino acids long. The V and J ends lost 4 bases and 5 bases, in that order; junction bases with no gene match: 8. CDR1 and CDR2 (germline): SEHNR, FQNEAQ (reference sequence).

The rearrangement joins TRBV19 to TRBJ2-7; a possible D gene is TRBD1 (5 bases). CDR3 length: 15 amino acids. Trimming took off 5 bases at V and 0 bases at J, with 14 bases between the two ends. Germline CDR1 is LNHDA and CDR2 is SQIVND (reference sequence). CDR3 in DNA: TGTGCCAGTAGTGCTTCGGACGGACACTCCTACGAGCAGTACTTC. Amino acid sequence: CASSASDGHSYEQYF.

The rearrangement uses TRBV4-1 and TRBJ1-1; 7 bases map to TRBD1. This CDR3 spans 14 amino acids. Germline V gene sequence: CDR1 MGHRA, CDR2 YSYEKL. Losses at the gene ends were 3 bases for V and 1 base for J; bases not matched to a gene: 2. In nucleotides, the CDR3 is TGCGCCAGCAGCCACGGGACAGCGAACACTGAAGCTTTCTTT. It encodes CASSHGTANTEAFF.

The chain employs TRBV28 and TRBJ2-3, with 7 positions matching TRBD1. This CDR3 contains 13 residues. Trimming cost V 5 bases and J 7 bases; bases outside gene matches: 6. CDR1 and CDR2 from the germline V gene are MDHEN and SYDVKM. CDR3 loop: CASSTDRAHTQYF. CDR3 DNA: TGTGCCAGCAGTACCGACAGGGCCCATACGCAGTATTTT.

This clonotype occurred a few times. The chain is built from TRBV24-1 and TRBJ2-1; 10 bases agree with TRBD2. J was trimmed by 7 bases and V by 0 bases; bases with no gene match: 11. Germline assignment: CDR1 KGHDR and CDR2 SFDVKD. CDR3 length: 18 residues. CDR3 DNA: TGTGCCACCAGTGATTTGGTCCCGGAGCGGGAGGGCCGAAATGAGCAGTTCTTC. Amino acid sequence: CATSDLVPEREGRNEQFF.

The chain links TRBV7-2 to TRBJ2-7, with 9 bases that match TRBD1. This CDR3 is 15 amino acids long. CDR1 and CDR2 (germline): SGHTA, FQGNSA. The V gene end was trimmed by 3 bases and the J gene end by 5 bases; junction bases not matched to a gene: 8. In nucleotides, the CDR3 is TGTGCCAGCAGCTTTCCTGACAGGGGGTGGAACGAGCAGTACTTC. Its protein is CASSFPDRGWNEQYF.

This clonotype was seen more than once but under ten times. The CDR3 DNA is TGCGCCAGCAGCTTGGGACAGAACAACGAGCAGTACTTC. This sequence encodes CASSLGQNNEQYF. The J gene is TRBJ2-7, the V gene TRBV5-1; D perhaps matches TRBD1 (5 bases). V was clipped by 0 bases and J by 5 bases, with 9 bases between them. The CDR3 sequence is 13 residues long. CDR1 SGHRS and CDR2 YFSETQ come from the germline V gene.

This clonotype turned up a few times. The chain carries TRBV14 and TRBJ2-3; D not certain. V was cut by 4 bases and J by 2 bases, with 4 bases left in between. Germline CDR1 reads SGHDN; CDR2 reads FVKESK. The CDR3 consists of 12 residues. The CDR3 spells CASSLFTDTQYF. In DNA, the CDR3 is TGTGCCAGCAGCCTATTCACAGATACGCAGTATTTT.

This clonotype came up many times. The chain combines TRBV12-3 or TRBV12-4 with TRBJ2-1; unclear D gene. V lost 1 base, J lost 7 bases, and 5 bases lay in between. This CDR3 has 12 residues. The CDR3 DNA follows: TGTGCCAGCAGTTTAGGACGGAATGAGCAGTTCTTC. This codes for CASSLGRNEQFF.

Turning to this clonotype: A read error is possible here, since a much larger clone lies one base away. The rearrangement links TRBV12-3 or TRBV12-4 to TRBJ2-7, with 12 positions matching TRBD1. The CDR3 is 18 residues long. The junction had 19 bases not matched to a gene; V was cut back by 8 bases and J by 5 bases. The CDR3 loop is CASGPWVGQGALDNEQYF. The CDR3, as DNA: TGTGCCAGCGGTCCTTGGGTGGGACAGGGGGCGCTTGATAACGAGCAGTACTTC.

About this clonotype: It is likely a read error, because the conserved phenylalanine at the end of the CDR3 is missing. The chain links TRBV29-1 to TRBJ2-7; D not resolved. The V gene's germline CDR1 is SQVTM and CDR2 ANQGSEA. Trimming took 5 bases from V and 0 from J, leaving 8 bases between them. This CDR3 spans 12 amino acids. In DNA form, the CDR3 reads TGCAGCGTTTACGCCAGCTCCTACGAGCAGTACCTC. Translating gives CSVYASSYEQYL.

The V gene is TRBV5-5, the J gene TRBJ2-1, with 8 positions matching TRBD2. CDR1 and CDR2 from the germline V gene are SGHKS and YYEKEE (reference sequence). The CDR3 extends over 14 amino acids. The V and J ends lost 4 bases and 7 bases, in that order; junction bases with no gene match: 7. CDR3 bases: TGTGCCAGCAGCCATTCCGGGACTAGGAATGAGCAGTTCTTC. Translation gives CASSHSGTRNEQFF.